This T cell receptor (beta chain) was captured in a study of control samples from healthy donors and cancer patients. Sequenced by immunoSEQ multiplex PCR; TCRdb stores in-frame clones only, minus some. Among 120,000 or so clones listed, more than 75% were seen once. The CDR3 sequence is 13 residues long. Germline V gene sequence: CDR1 SGHTA, CDR2 FQGNSA. Trimming took off 1 base at V and 3 bases at J, with 7 bases between the two ends. Sequenced input: blood. This chain joins TRBV7-2 and TRBJ2-7, with no clear D. This sequence was found in a man aged 55 to 70 in good health. Here the CDR3 DNA reads TGTGCCAGCAGCTTAGACGCCCTCTACGAGCAGTACTTC. This sequence encodes CASSLDALYEQYF.